The source of this TCR beta chain is a study of shared T cell receptors in the human thymus. The germline gives CDR1 SGHVS, CDR2 FNYEAQ. Trimming removed 0 bases from V and 6 bases from J; junction bases left unmatched: 2. This CDR3 region has 14 residues. Profiling relied on immunoSEQ multiplex PCR, and the TCRdb table lists in-frame clones only, not all of them. The table has 450,000 to 650,000 clones, approximately 80% seen once; the top ten hold 0.01% to 0.015%. The sample was also linked to a second study, of human thymus T cells. That source notes: Resections from corrective heart surgery provided thymus tissue.

The chain uses TRBV7-6 and TRBJ1-1; 9 nucleotides agree with TRBD1. Material: thymocytes. The clonotype was recovered from a boy under three years old with a congenital heart defect. The DNA of the CDR3 is TGTGCCAGCAGCTTAGCACAGGGGGCCGCTGAAGCTTTCTTT. Amino acids: CASSLAQGAAEAFF.